These 11 T cell receptor beta chains came from one sample sequenced in a study of CD8 T cells in ankylosing spondylitis. MiXCR, run by TCRdb on the 5' RACE reads, gives a single entry per CDR3 protein. The data contain about 270,000 distinct CDR3 sequences, roughly a third of them seen just once; the ten biggest clones take up about 4%. Material: blood, either unsorted or a sorted T cell fraction (not recorded which). These receptors were collected from a male donor with ankylosing spondylitis or in good health (not recorded which).

This clonotype has just a few counts. This chain connects TRBV20-1 to TRBJ2-1; a possible D gene is TRBD2 (5 bases). The ends were cut back, 3 bases at V and 3 bases at J, with 15 bases in the middle. This CDR3 comprises 15 residues. Germline CDR1 DFQATT, CDR2 SNEGSKA (reference sequence). The chain's CDR3 is CSASGGQRRYNEQFF. Here the CDR3 DNA reads TGCAGTGCTAGTGGAGGCCAGAGACGCTACAATGAGCAGTTCTTC.

The chain recombines TRBV29-1 with TRBJ1-2; possibly TRBD1 for D (6 bases). CDR3 length: 13 residues. Per the germline V gene, CDR1 is SQVTM and CDR2 is ANQGSEA. Trimming cost V 3 bases and J 7 bases, with 15 bases left between them. For the CDR3, the DNA is TGCAGCGTTGAGACCCCTCCACAGGGTGGCTACACCTTC. Translated, it gives CSVETPPQGGYTF.

To note about this clonotype: The junction shows a germline mismatch at one end, possibly a read error. The chain joins TRBV20-1 to TRBJ2-5, with 13 bases identical to TRBD2. The germline gives CDR1 DFQATT, CDR2 SNEGSKA (reference sequence). CDR3 size: 15 residues. The CDR3 DNA follows: TGCTGTGCTAGAGAGACTAGCGGGGGGCGGGAGACCCAGTACTTC. It codes for CCARETSGGRETQYF.

This clonotype appeared a few times. The chain joins TRBV20-1 to TRBJ1-1; a possible D gene is TRBD1 (6 bases). The CDR3 is 14 amino acids. Trimming stripped 1 base from V and 3 bases from J, with 12 bases between. CDR1 DFQATT and CDR2 SNEGSKA come from the germline V gene (reference sequence). The CDR3 DNA sequence: TGCAGTGCTAGAGCCAGTTCAGGGGACACTGAAGCTTTCTTT. Translated, it gives CSARASSGDTEAFF.

V gene TRBV7-9 combines with J gene TRBJ2-5; no clear D gene. There are 13 residues in the CDR3. Trimming removed 5 bases at V and 0 bases at J, with 7 bases between. CDR1 and CDR2 (germline): SEHNR, FQNEAQ (reference sequence). CDR3 loop: CASSREYQETQYF. DNA of the CDR3: TGTGCCAGCAGCAGAGAGTACCAAGAGACCCAGTACTTC.

This clonotype occurred a few times. The chain employs TRBV7-6 and TRBJ2-5, with D hard to call. The CDR3 has 14 residues. Trimming stripped 1 base from V and 5 bases from J, with 11 bases between. CDR1 is SGHVS, CDR2 FNYEAQ, per germline. CDR3 region: CASSLEIQPETQYF. In DNA form, the CDR3 reads TGTGCCAGCAGCTTAGAGATCCAGCCGGAGACCCAGTACTTC.

The chain combines TRBV11-2 with TRBJ1-6, with TRBD1 matching 7 bases. This CDR3 contains 16 residues. The V and J ends lost 5 bases and 10 bases, in that order; junction bases with no gene match: 14. The germline V gene has CDR1 SGHAT and CDR2 FQNNGV. The CDR3 sequence is CASSPTGTDLWSPLHF. In DNA, the CDR3 is TGTGCCAGCAGCCCAACCGGGACAGATCTTTGGTCACCCCTCCACTTT.

This chain joins TRBV10-3 and TRBJ2-7; D call uncertain. The germline CDR1 and CDR2 sequences are ENHRY and SYGVKD. This CDR3 is 13 amino acids long. The ends were cut back, 0 bases at V and 3 bases at J, with 6 bases in the middle. In DNA, the CDR3 is TGTGCCATCAGTGAGTCGGGCGTCTACGAGCAGTACTTC. As protein: CAISESGVYEQYF.

The gene calls are TRBV5-1 and TRBJ2-7; D is undetermined. Trimming stripped 4 bases from V and 2 bases from J, with 16 bases between. The CDR3 runs to 15 residues. CDR1 is SGHRS, CDR2 YFSETQ, per germline. The DNA of the CDR3 is TGCGCCAGCAGCATTGACCGGGTACTAACCTACGAGCAGTACTTC. As protein: CASSIDRVLTYEQYF.

This clonotype turned up a few times. This chain joins TRBV5-1 and TRBJ1-5; D ambiguous. Trimming took 0 bases from V and 2 from J, leaving 9 bases between them. The CDR3 length is 15 residues. The germline CDR1 and CDR2 sequences are SGHRS and YFSETQ. This CDR3 reads CASSLGSGGNQPQHF. The CDR3 nucleotides read TGCGCCAGCAGCTTGGGGTCCGGGGGCAATCAGCCCCAGCATTTT.

This clonotype was counted a few times. The chain combines TRBV20-1 with TRBJ2-5; 9 bases are a match to TRBD2. The CDR3 extends over 16 amino acids. CDR1 and CDR2 (germline): DFQATT, SNEGSKA (reference sequence). J lost 2 bases, V lost 1 base, and 8 bases had no gene match. CDR3 region: CSARGGGLALQETQYF. CDR3 in DNA: TGCAGTGCTAGAGGAGGGGGACTAGCCCTACAAGAGACCCAGTACTTC.